The clone carrying this T cell receptor (beta chain) came up a few times. Antigen: not known. The source of the sample is a study of response to subunit inactivated influenza vaccine. Findings of the study overall: Few additional T cells are recruited per seasonal influenza vaccination, authors suggested.

V lost 4 bases to trimming and J lost 2 bases, with 17 bases between them. There are 16 residues in the CDR3. The germline CDR1 and CDR2 sequences are SGHNT and YYREEE (reference sequence). Each CDR3 protein is one row after TCRdb ran MiXCR on the RT-PCR reads. The sample has 750,000 to 850,000 distinct CDR3 sequences, less than 20% seen once. The receptor was derived from a man in his fifties or sixties who received an inactivated influenza vaccine. The chain links TRBV5-4 to TRBJ2-3; TRBD1 is a possible D gene (5 bases). The sample was PBMCs from blood, taken less than 6 days after vaccination. CDR3 sequence reads: CASSEGDSSLTDTQYF. The CDR3 DNA sequence: TGTGCCAGCAGCGAAGGCGACAGCTCCCTCACAGATACGCAGTATTTT.